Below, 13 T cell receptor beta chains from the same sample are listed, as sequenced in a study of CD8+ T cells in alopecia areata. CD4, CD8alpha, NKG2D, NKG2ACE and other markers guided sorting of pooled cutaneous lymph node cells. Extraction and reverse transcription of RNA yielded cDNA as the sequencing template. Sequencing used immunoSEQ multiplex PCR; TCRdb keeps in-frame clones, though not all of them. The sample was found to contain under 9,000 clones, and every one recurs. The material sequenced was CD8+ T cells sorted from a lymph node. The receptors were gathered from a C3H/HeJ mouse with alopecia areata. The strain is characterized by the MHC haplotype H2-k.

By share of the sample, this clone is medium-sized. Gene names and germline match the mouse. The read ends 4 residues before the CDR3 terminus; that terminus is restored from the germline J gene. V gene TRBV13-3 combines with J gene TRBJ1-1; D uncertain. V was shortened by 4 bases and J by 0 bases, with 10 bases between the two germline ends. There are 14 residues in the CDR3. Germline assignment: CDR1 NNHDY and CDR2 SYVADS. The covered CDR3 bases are TGTGCCAGCAGTATCCCTGAAACAAACACA. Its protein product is CASSIPETNT. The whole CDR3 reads CASSIPETNTEVFF.

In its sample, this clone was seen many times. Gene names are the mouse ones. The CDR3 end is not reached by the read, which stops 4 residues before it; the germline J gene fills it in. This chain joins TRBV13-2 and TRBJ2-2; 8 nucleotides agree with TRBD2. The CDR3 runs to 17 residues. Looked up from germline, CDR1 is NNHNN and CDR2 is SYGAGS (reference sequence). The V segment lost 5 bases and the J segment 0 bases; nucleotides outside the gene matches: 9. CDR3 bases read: TGTGCCAGCGGCCATCGACTGGGGAGTGCAAACACCGGG. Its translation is CASGHRLGSANTG. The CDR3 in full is CASGHRLGSANTGQLYF.

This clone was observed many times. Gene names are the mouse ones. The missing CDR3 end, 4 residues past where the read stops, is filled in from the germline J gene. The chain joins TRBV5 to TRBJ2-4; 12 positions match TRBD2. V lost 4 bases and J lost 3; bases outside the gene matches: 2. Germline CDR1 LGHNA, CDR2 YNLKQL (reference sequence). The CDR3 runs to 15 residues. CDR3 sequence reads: CASSPGLGGQNTLYF. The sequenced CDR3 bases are TGTGCCAGCAGCCCAGGACTGGGGGGGCAAAAC.

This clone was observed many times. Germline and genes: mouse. The CDR3 DNA, read in part, is TGTGCCTGGGACAGAAAAAATAACCAAGAC. It yields the protein CAWDRKNNQD. The CDR3 as a whole reads CAWDRKNNQDTQYF. The chain has TRBV31 and TRBJ2-5, with D perhaps TRBD1 (5 bases). The sequence runs out 4 residues before the end of the CDR3; the remainder is reconstructed from the germline J gene. This CDR3 is built from 14 residues. Germline V gene sequence: CDR1 GKSSPN, CDR2 SITVG. Trimming pared 5 bases from V and 0 bases from J, leaving 12 bases between.

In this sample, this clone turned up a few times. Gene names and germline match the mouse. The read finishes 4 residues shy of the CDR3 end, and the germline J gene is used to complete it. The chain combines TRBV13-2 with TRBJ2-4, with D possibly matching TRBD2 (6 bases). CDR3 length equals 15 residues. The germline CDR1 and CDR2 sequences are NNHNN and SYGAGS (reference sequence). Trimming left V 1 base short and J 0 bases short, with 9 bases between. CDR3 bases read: TGTGCCAGCGGTGATCTGGGGACTAGTCAAAAC. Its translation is CASGDLGTSQN. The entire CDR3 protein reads CASGDLGTSQNTLYF.

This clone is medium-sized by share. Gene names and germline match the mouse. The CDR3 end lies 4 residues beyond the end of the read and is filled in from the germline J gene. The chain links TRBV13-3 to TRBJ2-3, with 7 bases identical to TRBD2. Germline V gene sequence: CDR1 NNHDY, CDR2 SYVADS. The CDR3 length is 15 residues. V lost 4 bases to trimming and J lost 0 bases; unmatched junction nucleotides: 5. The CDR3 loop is CASSPWGSSAETLYF. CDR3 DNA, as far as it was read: TGTGCCAGCAGTCCCTGGGGGTCCAGTGCAGAA.

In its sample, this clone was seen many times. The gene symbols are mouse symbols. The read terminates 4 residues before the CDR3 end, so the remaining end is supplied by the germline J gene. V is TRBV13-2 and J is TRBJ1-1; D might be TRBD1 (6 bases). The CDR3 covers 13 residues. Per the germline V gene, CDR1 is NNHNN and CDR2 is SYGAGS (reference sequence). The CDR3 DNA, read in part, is TGTGCCAGCGGTGTCGACTGGGGGCGA. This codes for CASGVDWGR. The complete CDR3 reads CASGVDWGREVFF.

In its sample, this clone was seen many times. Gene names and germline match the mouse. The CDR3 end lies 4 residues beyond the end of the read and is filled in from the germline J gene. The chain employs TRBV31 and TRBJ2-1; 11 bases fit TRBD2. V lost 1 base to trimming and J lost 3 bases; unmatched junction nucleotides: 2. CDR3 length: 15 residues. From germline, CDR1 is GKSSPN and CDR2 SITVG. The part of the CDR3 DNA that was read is TGTGCCTGGAGTCGGGGACTGGGGGTCTATGCT. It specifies CAWSRGLGVYA. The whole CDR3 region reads CAWSRGLGVYAEQFF.

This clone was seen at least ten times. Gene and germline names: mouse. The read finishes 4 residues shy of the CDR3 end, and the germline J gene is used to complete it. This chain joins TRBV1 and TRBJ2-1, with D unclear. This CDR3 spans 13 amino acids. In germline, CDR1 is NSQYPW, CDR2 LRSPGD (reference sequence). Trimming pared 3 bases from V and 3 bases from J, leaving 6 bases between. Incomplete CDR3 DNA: TGCACCTGCAGTGCTCAGTTCTATGCT. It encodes CTCSAQFYA. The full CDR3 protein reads CTCSAQFYAEQFF.

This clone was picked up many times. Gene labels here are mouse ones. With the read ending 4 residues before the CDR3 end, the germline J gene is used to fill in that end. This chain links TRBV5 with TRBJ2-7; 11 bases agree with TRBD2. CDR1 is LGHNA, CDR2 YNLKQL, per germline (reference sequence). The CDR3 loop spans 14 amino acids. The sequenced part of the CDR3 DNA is TGTGCCAGCAGCCCTCGGACTGGGGGGTAT. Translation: CASSPRTGGY. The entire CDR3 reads CASSPRTGGYEQYF.

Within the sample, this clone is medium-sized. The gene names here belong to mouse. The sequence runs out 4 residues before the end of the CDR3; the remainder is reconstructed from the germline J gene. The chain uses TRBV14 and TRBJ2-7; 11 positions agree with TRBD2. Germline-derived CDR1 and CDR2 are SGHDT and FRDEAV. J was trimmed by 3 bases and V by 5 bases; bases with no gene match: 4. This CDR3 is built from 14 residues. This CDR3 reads CASSPDWGGYEQYF. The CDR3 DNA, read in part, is TGTGCCAGCAGCCCTGACTGGGGGGGCTAT.

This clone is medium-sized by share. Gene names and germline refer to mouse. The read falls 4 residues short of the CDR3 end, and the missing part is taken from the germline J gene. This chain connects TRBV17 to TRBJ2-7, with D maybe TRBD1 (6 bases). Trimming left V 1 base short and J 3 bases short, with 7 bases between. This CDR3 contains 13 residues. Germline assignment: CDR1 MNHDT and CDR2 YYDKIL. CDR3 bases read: TGTGCTAGCAGTAGAGGGACAGACTAT. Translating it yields CASSRGTDY. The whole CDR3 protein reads CASSRGTDYEQYF.

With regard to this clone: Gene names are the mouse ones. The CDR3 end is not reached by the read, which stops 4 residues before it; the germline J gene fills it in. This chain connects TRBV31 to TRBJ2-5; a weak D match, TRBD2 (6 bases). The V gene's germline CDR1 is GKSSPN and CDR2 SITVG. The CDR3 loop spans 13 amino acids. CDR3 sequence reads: CAWSLLGWDTQYF. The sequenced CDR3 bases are TGTGCCTGGAGTCTACTGGGATGGGAC.